The rows below give T cell receptor beta chains drawn from one sample of a study of shared clonotypes between healthy human individuals. Profiled with immunoSEQ multiplex PCR; TCRdb holds only in-frame clones, not every one. The repertoire holds hundreds of thousands of clones, with 95% as singletons. Input material: naive CD8+ T cells sorted from blood. The receptors were sampled from a woman in her twenties or thirties in good health. Each CDR3 is given with its conserved first and last residue. The D gene is left open where the match is weak. A row's size may be missing; if present it is once, few, many or a size class.

J gene	D gene	V gene	clone size	CDR3 protein	CDR3 DNA
TRBJ2-1	.	TRBV5-6	.	CASSLGGARGNEQFF	TGTGCCAGCAGCTTGGGCGGGGCCAGGGGCAATGAGCAGTTCTTC
TRBJ1-2	.	TRBV28	once	CASSPGSRGYTF	TGTGCCAGCAGTCCCGGGTCCAGGGGCTACACCTTC
TRBJ1-1	.	TRBV27	.	CASSLEGPRAEAFF	TGTGCCAGCAGTTTGGAGGGGCCGCGGGCGGAAGCTTTCTTT
TRBJ2-7	.	TRBV11-2	.	CASSLGNYEQYF	TGTGCCAGCAGCTTAGGGAATTACGAGCAGTACTTC
TRBJ1-2	.	TRBV10-3	.	CAISEGGGVDGYTF	TGTGCCATCAGTGAGGGGGGAGGAGTCGATGGCTACACCTTC
TRBJ1-5	.	TRBV28	.	CASSFMGQQEPQHF	TGTGCCAGCAGTTTTATGGGGCAACAGGAGCCCCAGCATTTT
TRBJ2-1	.	TRBV7-6	.	CASRESSYNEQFF	TGTGCCAGCCGGGAGAGCTCCTACAATGAGCAGTTCTTC
TRBJ2-7	.	TRBV28	.	CASSFLFTGSSYEQYF	TGTGCCAGCAGTTTCCTTTTCACAGGGAGCTCCTACGAGCAGTACTTC
TRBJ2-7	.	TRBV7-9	.	CASSLANRAYEQYF	TGTGCCAGCAGCTTAGCCAACAGGGCCTACGAGCAGTACTTC
TRBJ1-5	.	TRBV19	.	CASSLFPWTADNQPQHF	TGTGCCAGTAGTTTATTCCCCTGGACGGCCGACAATCAGCCCCAGCATTTT
TRBJ2-5	TRBD2	TRBV9	.	CASSVVLLADTRETQYF	TGTGCCAGCAGCGTAGTTCTACTAGCGGATACTCGGGAGACCCAGTACTTC
TRBJ2-7	.	TRBV19	once	CASSIVGGSPYEQYF	TGTGCCAGTAGTATTGTGGGGGGATCCCCCTACGAGCAGTACTTC
TRBJ1-1	.	TRBV6-5	.	CASSYAVGNTEAFF	TGTGCCAGCAGTTATGCTGTCGGGAACACTGAAGCTTTCTTT
TRBJ2-7	.	TRBV4-1	.	CASSRYPGPASYEQYF	TGCGCCAGCAGCCGGTATCCGGGCCCCGCATCCTACGAGCAGTACTTC
TRBJ1-1	TRBD1	TRBV19	once	CASSIYQGGNTEAFF	TGTGCCAGTAGTATTTACCAGGGGGGGAACACTGAAGCTTTCTTT
TRBJ2-5	.	TRBV28	.	CASRNPTRAQETQYF	TGTGCCAGCAGGAACCCTACCCGGGCCCAAGAGACCCAGTACTTC
TRBJ1-4	TRBD1	TRBV6-5	.	CASSSRTGSNEKLFF	TGTGCCAGCAGTAGCCGGACAGGGTCTAATGAAAAACTGTTTTTT
TRBJ2-7	.	TRBV25-1	once	CASTNSYEQYF	TGTGCCAGCACCAACTCCTACGAGCAGTACTTC
TRBJ2-1	TRBD2	TRBV19	.	CASSLAGATYNEQFF	TGTGCCAGTAGTTTAGCGGGAGCCACCTACAATGAGCAGTTCTTC
TRBJ2-7	TRBD2	TRBV4-1	.	CASSQAGTSSDYEQYF	TGCGCCAGCAGCCAAGCCGGGACTAGCAGCGACTACGAGCAGTACTTC
TRBJ2-1	TRBD1	TRBV27	.	CASSLSFAGGLAHNEQFF	TGTGCCAGCAGTTTATCGTTTGCAGGGGGCCTCGCTCATAATGAGCAGTTCTTC
TRBJ1-1	TRBD1	TRBV28	.	CASSLSGGAEAFF	TGTGCCAGCAGTTTGTCAGGGGGGGCTGAAGCTTTCTTT
TRBJ2-7	TRBD2	TRBV28	.	CASSPWGGNINEQYF	TGTGCCAGCAGCCCCTGGGGGGGGAACATCAACGAGCAGTACTTC
TRBJ2-7	.	TRBV28	.	CASSFGLTGYEQYF	TGTGCCAGCAGTTTCGGGCTTACAGGCTACGAGCAGTACTTC
TRBJ1-5	TRBD1	TRBV19	.	CASSIVAGGDQPQHF	TGTGCCAGTAGTATAGTGGCAGGGGGCGACCAGCCCCAGCATTTT
TRBJ1-2	.	TRBV7-9	.	CASSAPRRVSTF	TGTGCCAGCAGCGCCCCACGACGCGTGAGCACCTTC
TRBJ2-5	.	TRBV28	.	CASSFRETQYF	TGTGCCAGCAGTTTCCGGGAGACCCAGTACTTC
TRBJ1-1	.	TRBV11-3	.	CASSQLWTALNTEAFF	TGTGCCAGCAGCCAACTATGGACAGCCTTGAACACTGAAGCTTTCTTT
TRBJ2-7	TRBD1	TRBV27	.	CAGTDRPNFSYEQYF	TGTGCCGGGACGGACAGGCCGAATTTCTCCTACGAGCAGTACTTC
TRBJ1-3	.	TRBV19	.	CARGSGPPSGNTIYF	TGTGCCAGGGGATCGGGGCCTCCCTCTGGAAACACCATATATTTT
TRBJ2-1	.	TRBV28	.	CASSLYDQGNEQFF	TGTGCCAGCAGTTTATACGATCAAGGGAATGAGCAGTTCTTC
TRBJ2-1	.	TRBV7-8	.	CASSSRLDHYNEQFF	TGTGCCAGCAGCTCTAGACTAGATCACTACAATGAGCAGTTCTTC
TRBJ2-3	.	TRBV7-2	.	CASSLEGPTATDTQYF	TGTGCCAGCAGCTTAGAGGGCCCGACAGCAACAGATACGCAGTATTTT